Ten or more counts support the clone carrying this TCR beta chain. TCRdb reprocessed the 5' RACE reads via MiXCR and lists one record per CDR3 protein. The sample comprises 250,000 to 300,000 distinct CDR3 sequences, roughly 15% of which are singletons, and around 23% rests with the top ten. This CDR3 contains 16 residues. V lost 3 bases to trimming and J lost 8 bases; unmatched junction nucleotides: 13. Germline values: CDR1 MNHNY, CDR2 SVGAGI (reference sequence). These data are taken from a study of T-cell memory formation after mild COVID-19. Study-level background: Largely donor-specific sequence clusters came from two donors.

The rearrangement uses TRBV6-6 and TRBJ2-1; 7 bases map to TRBD2. The sequencing sample was made of PBMCs or a T cell subset sorted from them (not recorded which). This sequence was found in a man younger than 35 who had mild COVID-19 (a few samples of this study predate the infection). Cell type and time point are not known. The CDR3 DNA is TGTGCCAGCAGTTATTTCGATCCGGGGGGTCGGGATGAGCAGTTCTTC. Protein sequence: CASSYFDPGGRDEQFF.